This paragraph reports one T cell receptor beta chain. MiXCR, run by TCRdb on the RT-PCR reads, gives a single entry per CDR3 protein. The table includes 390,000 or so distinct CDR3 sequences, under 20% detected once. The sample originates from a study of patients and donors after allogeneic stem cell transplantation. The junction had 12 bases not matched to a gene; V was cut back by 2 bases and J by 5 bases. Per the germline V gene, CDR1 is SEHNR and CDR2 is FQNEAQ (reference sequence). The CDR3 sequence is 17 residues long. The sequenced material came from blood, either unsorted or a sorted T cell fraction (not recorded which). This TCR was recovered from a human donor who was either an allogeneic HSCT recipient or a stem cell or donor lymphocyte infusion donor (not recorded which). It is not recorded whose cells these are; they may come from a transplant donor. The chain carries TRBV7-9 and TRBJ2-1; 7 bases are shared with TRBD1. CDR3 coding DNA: TGTGCCAGCAGCTTAAGGTTGCAGGGGGATCTAGACAATGAGCAGTTCTTC. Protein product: CASSLRLQGDLDNEQFF.